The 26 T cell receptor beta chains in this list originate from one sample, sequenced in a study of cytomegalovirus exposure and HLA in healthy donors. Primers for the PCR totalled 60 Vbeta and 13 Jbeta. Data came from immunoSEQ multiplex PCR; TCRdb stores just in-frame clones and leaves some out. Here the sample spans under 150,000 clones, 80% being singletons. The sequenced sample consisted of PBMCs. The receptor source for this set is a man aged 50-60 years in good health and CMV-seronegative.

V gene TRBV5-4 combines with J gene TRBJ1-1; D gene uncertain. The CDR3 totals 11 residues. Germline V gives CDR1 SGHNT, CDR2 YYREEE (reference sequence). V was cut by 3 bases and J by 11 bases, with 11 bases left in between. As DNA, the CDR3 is TGTGCCAGCAGCTCTTCGGGGTCCGCTTTCTTT. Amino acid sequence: CASSSSGSAFF.

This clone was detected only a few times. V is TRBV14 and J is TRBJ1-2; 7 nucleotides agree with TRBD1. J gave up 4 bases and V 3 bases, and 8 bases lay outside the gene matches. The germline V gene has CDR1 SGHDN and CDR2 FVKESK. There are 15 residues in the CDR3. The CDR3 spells CASSQTRQGGYGYTF. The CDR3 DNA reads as TGTGCCAGCAGCCAGACCCGACAGGGCGGCTATGGCTACACCTTC. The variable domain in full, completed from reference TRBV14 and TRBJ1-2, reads EAGVTQFPSHSVIEKGQTVTLRCDPISGHDNLYWYRRVMGKEIKFLLHFVKESKQDESGMPNNRFLAERTGGTYSTLKVQPAELEDSGVYFCASSQTRQGGYGYTFGSGTRLTVV.

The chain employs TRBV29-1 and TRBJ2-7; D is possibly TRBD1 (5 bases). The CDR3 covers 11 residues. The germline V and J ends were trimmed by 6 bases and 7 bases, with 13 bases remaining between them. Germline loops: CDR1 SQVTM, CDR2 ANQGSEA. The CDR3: CSVSQGYEQYF. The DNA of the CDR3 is TGCAGCGTAAGTCAGGGATATGAGCAGTACTTC.

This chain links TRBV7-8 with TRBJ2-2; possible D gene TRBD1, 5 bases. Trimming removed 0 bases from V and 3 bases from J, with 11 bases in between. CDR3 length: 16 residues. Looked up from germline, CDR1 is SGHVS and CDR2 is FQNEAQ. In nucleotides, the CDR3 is TGTGCCAGCAGCTTAGCGCGTCAGGGATACACCGGGGAGCTGTTTTTT. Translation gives CASSLARQGYTGELFF.

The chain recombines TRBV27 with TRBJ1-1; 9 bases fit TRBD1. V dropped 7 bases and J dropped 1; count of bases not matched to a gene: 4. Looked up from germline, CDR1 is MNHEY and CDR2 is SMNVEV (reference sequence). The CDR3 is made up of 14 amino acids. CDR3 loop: CASTDRGRNTEAFF. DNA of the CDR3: TGTGCCAGCACGGACAGGGGACGGAACACTGAAGCTTTCTTT.

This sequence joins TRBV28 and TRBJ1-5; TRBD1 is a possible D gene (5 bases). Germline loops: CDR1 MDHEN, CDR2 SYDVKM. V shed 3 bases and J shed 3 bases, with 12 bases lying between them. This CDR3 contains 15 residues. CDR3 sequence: CASSFRQGINQPQHF. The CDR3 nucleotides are TGTGCCAGCAGTTTTAGGCAGGGTATCAATCAGCCCCAGCATTTT.

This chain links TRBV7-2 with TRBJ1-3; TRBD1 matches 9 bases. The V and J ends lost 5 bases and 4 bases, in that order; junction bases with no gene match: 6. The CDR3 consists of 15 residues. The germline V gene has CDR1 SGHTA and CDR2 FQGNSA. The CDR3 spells CASSLSGTGGNTIYF. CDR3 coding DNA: TGTGCCAGCAGCCTCTCCGGGACAGGGGGAAACACCATATATTTT.

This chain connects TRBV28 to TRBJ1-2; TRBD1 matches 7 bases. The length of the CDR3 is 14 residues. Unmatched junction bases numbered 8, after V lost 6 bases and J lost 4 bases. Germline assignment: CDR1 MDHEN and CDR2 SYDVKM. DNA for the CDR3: TGTGCCAGCAGCACTAACCAGGGGGGCTATGGCTACACCTTC. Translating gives CASSTNQGGYGYTF.

CDR3 sequence: CASSSRGRDTEAFF. The CDR3 region has the DNA TGTGCCAGCAGCTCGAGGGGGAGGGACACTGAAGCTTTCTTT. The chain carries TRBV5-4 and TRBJ1-1; a weak D match, TRBD1 (6 bases). Between the trimmed V and J ends, which lost 3 bases and 3 bases, there was a span of 12 bases. Germline values: CDR1 SGHNT, CDR2 YYREEE (reference sequence). This CDR3 has 14 residues.

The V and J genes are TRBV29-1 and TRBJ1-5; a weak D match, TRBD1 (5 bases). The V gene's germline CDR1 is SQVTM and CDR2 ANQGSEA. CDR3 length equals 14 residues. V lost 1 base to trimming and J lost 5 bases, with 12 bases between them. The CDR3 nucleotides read TGCAGCGTTGAAGGCAGGGAAGGCCATCAGCCCCAGCATTTT. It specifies CSVEGREGHQPQHF.

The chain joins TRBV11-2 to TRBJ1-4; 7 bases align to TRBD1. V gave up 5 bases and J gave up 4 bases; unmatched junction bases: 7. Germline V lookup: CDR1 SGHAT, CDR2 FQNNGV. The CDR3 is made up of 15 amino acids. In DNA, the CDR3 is TGTGCCAGCAGCCTGGCGGGACAGAGTAATGAAAAACTGTTTTTT. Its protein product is CASSLAGQSNEKLFF.

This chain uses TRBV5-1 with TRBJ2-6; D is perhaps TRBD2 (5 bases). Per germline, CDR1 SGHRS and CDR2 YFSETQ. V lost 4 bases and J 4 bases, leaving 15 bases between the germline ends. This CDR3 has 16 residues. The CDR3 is CASSPGGLIGANVLTF. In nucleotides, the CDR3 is TGCGCCAGCAGCCCAGGAGGTCTAATCGGGGCCAACGTCCTGACTTTC.

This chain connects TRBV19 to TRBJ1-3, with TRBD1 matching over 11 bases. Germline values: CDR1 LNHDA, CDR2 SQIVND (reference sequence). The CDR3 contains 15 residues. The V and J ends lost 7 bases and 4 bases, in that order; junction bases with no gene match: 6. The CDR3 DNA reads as TGTGCCAGTAAACCGGGACAGGGGGAAGGAAACACCATATATTTT. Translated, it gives CASKPGQGEGNTIYF.

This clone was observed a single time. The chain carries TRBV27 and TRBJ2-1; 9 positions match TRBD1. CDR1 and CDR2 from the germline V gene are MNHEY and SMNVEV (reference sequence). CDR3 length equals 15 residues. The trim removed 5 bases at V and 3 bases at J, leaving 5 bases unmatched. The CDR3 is CASSRDRAYYNEQFF. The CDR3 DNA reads TGTGCCAGCAGTCGGGACAGGGCGTACTACAATGAGCAGTTCTTC.

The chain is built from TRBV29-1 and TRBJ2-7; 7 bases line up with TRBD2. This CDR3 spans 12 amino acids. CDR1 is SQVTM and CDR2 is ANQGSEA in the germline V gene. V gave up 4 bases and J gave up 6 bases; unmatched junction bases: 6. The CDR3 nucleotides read TGCAGCGTTGGACAGTCGGGAGGCGAGCAGTACTTC. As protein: CSVGQSGGEQYF.

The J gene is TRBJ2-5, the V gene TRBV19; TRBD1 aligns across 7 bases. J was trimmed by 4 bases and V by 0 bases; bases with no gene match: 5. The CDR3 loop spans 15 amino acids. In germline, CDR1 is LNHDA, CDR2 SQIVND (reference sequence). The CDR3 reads CASSIDSQGRETQYF. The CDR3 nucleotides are TGTGCCAGTAGTATAGACTCACAGGGGCGAGAGACCCAGTACTTC. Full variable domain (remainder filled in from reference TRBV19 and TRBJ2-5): DGGITQSPKYLFRKEGQNVTLSCEQNLNHDAMYWYRQDPGQGLRLIYYSQIVNDFQKGDIAEGYSVSREKKESFPLTVTSAQKNPTAFYLCASSIDSQGRETQYFGPGTRLLVL.

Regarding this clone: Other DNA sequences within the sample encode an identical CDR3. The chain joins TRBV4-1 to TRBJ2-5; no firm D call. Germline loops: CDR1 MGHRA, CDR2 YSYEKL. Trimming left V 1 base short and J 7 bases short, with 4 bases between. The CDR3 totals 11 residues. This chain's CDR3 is CASSQGVTQYF. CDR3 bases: TGCGCCAGCAGCCAAGGCGTGACCCAGTACTTC.

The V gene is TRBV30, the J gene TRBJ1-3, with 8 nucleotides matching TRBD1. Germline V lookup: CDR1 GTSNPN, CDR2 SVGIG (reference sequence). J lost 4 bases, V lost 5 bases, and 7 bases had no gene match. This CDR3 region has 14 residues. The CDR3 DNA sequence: TGTGCCTGGCTGACAGGGGTTCCGGGAAACACCATATATTTT. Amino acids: CAWLTGVPGNTIYF.

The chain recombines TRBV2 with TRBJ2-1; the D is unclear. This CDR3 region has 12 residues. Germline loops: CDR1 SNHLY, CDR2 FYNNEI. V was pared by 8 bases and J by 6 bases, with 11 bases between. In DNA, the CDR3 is TGTGCCAGCGGGCCTCCTGGCAATGAGCAGTTCTTC. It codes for CASGPPGNEQFF.

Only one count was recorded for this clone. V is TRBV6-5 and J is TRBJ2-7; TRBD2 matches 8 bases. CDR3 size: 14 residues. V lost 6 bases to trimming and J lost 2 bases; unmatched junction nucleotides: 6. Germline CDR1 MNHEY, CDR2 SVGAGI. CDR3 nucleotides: TGTGCCAGCAGCCCCGACGGGAGGGCCTACGAGCAGTACTTC. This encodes CASSPDGRAYEQYF.

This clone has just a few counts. The CDR3 spells CAWSVTGMREKLFF. CDR3 DNA sequence: TGTGCCTGGAGTGTAACGGGGATGAGGGAAAAACTGTTTTTT. V and J are TRBV30 and TRBJ1-4; D gene unclear. This CDR3 is built from 14 residues. Per germline, CDR1 GTSNPN and CDR2 SVGIG (reference sequence). V was cut by 0 bases and J by 8 bases, with 13 bases left in between.

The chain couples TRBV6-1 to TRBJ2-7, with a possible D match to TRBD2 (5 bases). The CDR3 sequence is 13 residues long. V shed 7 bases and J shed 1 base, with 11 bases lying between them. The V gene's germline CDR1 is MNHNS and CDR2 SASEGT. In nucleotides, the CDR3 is TGTGCCAGCATATTAGCGAGTTCCTACGAGCAGTACTTC. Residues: CASILASSYEQYF.

CDR3 region: CASSSGWRQETQYF. CDR3 sequence (DNA): TGTGCCAGCAGCAGTGGGTGGAGGCAAGAGACCCAGTACTTC. The rearrangement joins TRBV11-3 to TRBJ2-5; weak D call: TRBD2 (5 bases). V was trimmed by 5 bases and J by 2 bases, leaving 12 bases between them. Germline V gives CDR1 SGHNT, CDR2 YENEEA. The CDR3 runs to 14 residues.

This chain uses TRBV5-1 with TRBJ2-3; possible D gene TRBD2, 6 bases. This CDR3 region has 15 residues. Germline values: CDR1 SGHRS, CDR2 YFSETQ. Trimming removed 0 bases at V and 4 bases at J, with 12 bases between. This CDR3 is CASSLDGSAPDTQYF. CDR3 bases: TGCGCCAGCAGCTTGGACGGGAGTGCCCCAGATACGCAGTATTTT.

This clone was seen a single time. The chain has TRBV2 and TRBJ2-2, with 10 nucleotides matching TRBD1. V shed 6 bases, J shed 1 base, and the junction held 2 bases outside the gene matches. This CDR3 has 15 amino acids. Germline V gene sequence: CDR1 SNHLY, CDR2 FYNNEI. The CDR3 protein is CASSWDRGNTGELFF. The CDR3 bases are TGTGCCAGCAGCTGGGACAGGGGGAACACCGGGGAGCTGTTTTTT.

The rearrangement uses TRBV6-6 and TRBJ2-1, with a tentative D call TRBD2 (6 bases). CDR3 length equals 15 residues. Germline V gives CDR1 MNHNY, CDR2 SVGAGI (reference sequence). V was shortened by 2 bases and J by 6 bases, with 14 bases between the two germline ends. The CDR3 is CASSYPYRGTNEQFF. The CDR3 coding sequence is TGTGCCAGCAGTTACCCGTATCGGGGGACCAATGAGCAGTTCTTC.